This T cell receptor beta chain was obtained from a study of blood T cell repertoires in COVID-19. Study at large: Donors in the United States, Italy and Spain gave samples during acute or convalescent COVID-19. The cDNA or gDNA used as material had been derived from T cells, B-cell-depleted T cells, or PBMCs.

Original processing methods: The assay estimated nucleated cells by amplifying reference gene primers. Clones were read by immunoSEQ multiplex PCR, and TCRdb kept only the in-frame ones, dropping some. For V, J and clone size, that table is used; D and trimming come from the DNA. Of more than 50,000 clones listed, 90% are singletons. The germline V gene encodes CDR1 MDHEN and CDR2 SYDVKM. V lost 2 bases, J lost 7 bases, and 14 bases lay in between. This CDR3 comprises 15 residues. This chain links TRBV28 with TRBJ1-4; no reliable D call. The sequence was collected from a man aged 55-75 years with active COVID-19. What was sequenced was peripheral blood. Written as DNA, the CDR3 is TGTGCCAGCAGTTTAATTTCGGGTCGGAGTGAAAAACTGTTTTTT. It translates to CASSLISGRSEKLFF.